This T cell receptor beta chain comes out of a study of cytomegalovirus exposure and HLA in healthy donors. In the PCR, 60 Vbeta and 13 Jbeta primers were used. Clones were read by immunoSEQ multiplex PCR, and TCRdb kept only the in-frame ones, dropping some. The sample holds tens of thousands of clones; roughly 76% are singletons and the top ten take just over 1.4%. Input material: PBMCs. The receptor's source is a male donor in good health and CMV-seronegative.

This CDR3 is CASRLTGLYEQYF. The CDR3 bases are TGTGCCAGCAGATTGACAGGGCTCTACGAGCAGTACTTC. The chain couples TRBV6-5 to TRBJ2-7, with TRBD1 matching 7 bases. Germline CDR1 reads MNHEY; CDR2 reads SVGAGI. The CDR3 sequence is 13 residues long. Germline trimming cut 6 bases from V and 3 bases from J; bases unmatched to any gene: 5.